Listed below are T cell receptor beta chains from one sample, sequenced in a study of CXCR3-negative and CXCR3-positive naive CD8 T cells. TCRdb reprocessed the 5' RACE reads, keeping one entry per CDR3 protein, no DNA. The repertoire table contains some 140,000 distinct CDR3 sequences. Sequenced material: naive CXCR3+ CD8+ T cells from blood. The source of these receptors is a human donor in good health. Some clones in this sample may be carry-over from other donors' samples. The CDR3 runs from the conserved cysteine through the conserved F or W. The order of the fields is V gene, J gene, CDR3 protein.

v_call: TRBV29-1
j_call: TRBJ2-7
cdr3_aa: CSVRDSPEQYF

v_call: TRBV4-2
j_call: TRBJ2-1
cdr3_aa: CASSQTSGTIIPHEQFF

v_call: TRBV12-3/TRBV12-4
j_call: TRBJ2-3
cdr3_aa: CASSSAPGLTSTDTQYF

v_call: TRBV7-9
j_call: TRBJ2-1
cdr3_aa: CASSSPLSGDYNEQFF

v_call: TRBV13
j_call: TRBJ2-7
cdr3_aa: CASSPRPYEQYF

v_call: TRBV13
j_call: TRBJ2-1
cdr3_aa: CASRLALENEQFF

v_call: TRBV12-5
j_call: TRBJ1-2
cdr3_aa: CASGFLRLTPNYGYTF

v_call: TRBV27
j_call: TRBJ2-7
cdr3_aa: CASSLPSGEQYF

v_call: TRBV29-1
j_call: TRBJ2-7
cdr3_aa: CSVRPAQGSYEQHF

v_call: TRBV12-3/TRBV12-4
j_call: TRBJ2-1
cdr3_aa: CASSLVYYNEQFF

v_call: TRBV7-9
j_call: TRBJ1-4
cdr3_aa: CASSLDAQSNEKLFF

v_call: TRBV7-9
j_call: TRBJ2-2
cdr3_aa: CASSSYGWIAGVSYAGELFF

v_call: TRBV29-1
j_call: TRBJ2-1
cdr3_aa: CSVMPAPQGNEQFF

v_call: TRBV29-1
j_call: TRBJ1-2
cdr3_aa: CSVGLWPGGTSYGYTF

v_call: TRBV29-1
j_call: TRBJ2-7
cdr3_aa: CSGISGGRSYEQYF

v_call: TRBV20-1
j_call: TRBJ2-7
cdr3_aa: CSAREKRGAYEQYF

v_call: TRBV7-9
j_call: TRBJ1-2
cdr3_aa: CASQYSRGADDYTF

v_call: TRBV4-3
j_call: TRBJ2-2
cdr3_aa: CASSQPATSGGTAVTGELFF

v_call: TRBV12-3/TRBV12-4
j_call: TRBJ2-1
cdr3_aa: CASSRPPWDEQFF

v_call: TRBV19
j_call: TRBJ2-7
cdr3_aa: CASSTRAQTYEQYF

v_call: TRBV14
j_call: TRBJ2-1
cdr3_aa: CASSQNAPREQFF

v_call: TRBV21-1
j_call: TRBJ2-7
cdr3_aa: CASSKKWDPEVIEQYF

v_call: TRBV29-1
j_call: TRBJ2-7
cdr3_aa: CSVRTGDSYEQYF

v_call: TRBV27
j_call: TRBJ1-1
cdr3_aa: CASSSLTNTEAFF

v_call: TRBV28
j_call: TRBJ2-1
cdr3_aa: CASSFKSYNEQFF

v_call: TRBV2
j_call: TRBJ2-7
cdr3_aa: CASSEYLAGTTYEQYF

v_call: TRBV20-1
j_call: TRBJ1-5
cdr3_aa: CSAGDLRGQPQHF

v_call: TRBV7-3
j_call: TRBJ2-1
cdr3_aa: CASSNRDTLYNEQFF

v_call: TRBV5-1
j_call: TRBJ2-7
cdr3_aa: CASSLGGFDYEQYF

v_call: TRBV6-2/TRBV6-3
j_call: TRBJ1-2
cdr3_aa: CASSYEDNYGYTF

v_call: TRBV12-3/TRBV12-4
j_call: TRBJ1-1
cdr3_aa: CASSFQGEAFF

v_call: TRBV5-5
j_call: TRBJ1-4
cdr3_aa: CASSYLPGHQKIATNEKLFF

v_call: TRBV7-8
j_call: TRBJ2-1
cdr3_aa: CASSSVPGLGEVEQFF